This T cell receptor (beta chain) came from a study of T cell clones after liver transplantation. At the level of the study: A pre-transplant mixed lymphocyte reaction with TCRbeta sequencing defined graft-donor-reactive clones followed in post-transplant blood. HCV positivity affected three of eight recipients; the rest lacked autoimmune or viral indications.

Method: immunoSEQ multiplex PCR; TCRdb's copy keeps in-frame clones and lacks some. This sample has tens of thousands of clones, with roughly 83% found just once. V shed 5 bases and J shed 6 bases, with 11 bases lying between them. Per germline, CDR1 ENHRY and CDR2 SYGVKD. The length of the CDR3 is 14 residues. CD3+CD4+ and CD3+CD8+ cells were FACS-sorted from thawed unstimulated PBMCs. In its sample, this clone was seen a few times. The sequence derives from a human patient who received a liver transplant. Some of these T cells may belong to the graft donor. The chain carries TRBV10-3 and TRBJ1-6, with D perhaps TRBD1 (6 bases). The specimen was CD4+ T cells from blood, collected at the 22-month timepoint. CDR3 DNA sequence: TGTGCCATCAGTACAGGGATTGTTAATTCACCCCTCCACTTT. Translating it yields CAISTGIVNSPLHF.